This T cell receptor (beta chain) was found in a study of T-cell reconstitution after alpha-beta-depleted transplantation in children. Findings and limits, study-wide: Where some patients showed high TCRbeta diversity at day 60, it came from recipient T cells and thymic progenitors that had survived. When one year had passed after transplant, most T-cell counts and diversity came from newly produced T cells. After transplant, at about two months, alpha-beta T cells were reportedly derived from several hundred expanded graft clones.

Germline CDR1 is SQVTM and CDR2 is ANQGSEA. V was clipped by 6 bases and J by 6 bases, with 17 bases between them. CDR3 length equals 13 residues. To note about this clonotype: The antigen remains unidentified.

TCRbeta library preparation incorporated unique molecular identifiers. From the PCR reads, TCRdb called clonotypes with MiXCR, one entry per CDR3 protein. The table records 200,000 or so distinct CDR3 sequences, 5% to 6.5% of them present only once. The source was PBMCs, collected before TCRalphabeta/CD19-depleted stem cell transplant. The receptor was derived from a girl in the first two years of life with combined immunodeficiency, due to receive a stem cell transplant. The gene calls are TRBV29-1 and TRBJ1-2; D not certain. CDR3 in DNA: TGCAGCGTCCGAAGCGGGTCAGCCAATGGCTACACCTTC. Amino acid sequence: CSVRSGSANGYTF.